The 5 T cell receptor beta chains below come from one sample, sequenced in a study of blood T cell repertoires in COVID-19. The assay was immunoSEQ multiplex PCR, and TCRdb's table has in-frame clones only and misses some. The sample lists about 330,000 clones, roughly 85% occurring once. The material sequenced was peripheral blood. The receptors stem from a human donor in a cohort sampled during active COVID-19.

In its sample, this clone was seen once. The V call is TRBV12-3 or TRBV12-4, the J call TRBJ1-2; TRBD1 agrees at 8 bases. This CDR3 is 13 amino acids long. Unmatched junction bases numbered 5, after V lost 6 bases and J lost 5 bases. The CDR3 region is CASSQTGGYGYTF. In DNA form, the CDR3 reads TGTGCCAGCAGCCAAACAGGGGGGTATGGCTACACCTTC.

The J gene is TRBJ2-1, the V gene TRBV27, with D perhaps matching TRBD2 (5 bases). The CDR3 runs 15 residues. V lost 3 bases, J lost 1 base, and 10 bases lay in between. Germline CDR1 MNHEY, CDR2 SMNVEV (reference sequence). CDR3 residues: CASSFFRGSYNEQFF. DNA for the CDR3: TGTGCCAGCAGTTTTTTCCGGGGATCCTACAATGAGCAGTTCTTC.

The chain employs TRBV19 and TRBJ1-1, with D unclear. Looked up from germline, CDR1 is LNHDA and CDR2 is SQIVND (reference sequence). This CDR3 region has 13 residues. V shed 0 bases and J shed 14 bases, with 16 bases lying between them. CDR3 bases: TGTGCCAGTAGTATAGATCGATGGGGAGTTCCGTTCTTT. Translation gives CASSIDRWGVPFF.

The J gene is TRBJ1-4, the V gene TRBV27; D may be TRBD1 (6 bases). Per the germline V gene, CDR1 is MNHEY and CDR2 is SMNVEV (reference sequence). Trimming took off 3 bases at V and 4 bases at J, with 12 bases between the two ends. This CDR3 contains 15 residues. CDR3 loop: CASSLSGQYNEKLFF. In DNA, the CDR3 is TGTGCCAGCAGTTTGTCGGGACAATATAATGAAAAACTGTTTTTT.

The J gene is TRBJ2-3, the V gene TRBV11-1, with a weak D call TRBD2 (7 bases). The ends were cut back, 3 bases at V and 4 bases at J, with 11 bases in the middle. The CDR3 sequence is 14 residues long. CDR1 is SGHAT, CDR2 FQDESV, per germline (reference sequence). This CDR3 is CASSLRGGADTQYF. Here the CDR3 DNA reads TGTGCCAGCAGCTTGAGGGGGGGGGCAGATACGCAGTATTTT. Drawing the rest from reference TRBV11-1 and TRBJ2-3, the complete variable domain is EAEVAQSPRYKITEKSQAVAFWCDPISGHATLYWYRQILGQGPELLVQFQDESVVDDSQLPKDRFSAERLKGVDSTLKIQPAELGDSAMYLCASSLRGGADTQYFGPGTRLTVL.